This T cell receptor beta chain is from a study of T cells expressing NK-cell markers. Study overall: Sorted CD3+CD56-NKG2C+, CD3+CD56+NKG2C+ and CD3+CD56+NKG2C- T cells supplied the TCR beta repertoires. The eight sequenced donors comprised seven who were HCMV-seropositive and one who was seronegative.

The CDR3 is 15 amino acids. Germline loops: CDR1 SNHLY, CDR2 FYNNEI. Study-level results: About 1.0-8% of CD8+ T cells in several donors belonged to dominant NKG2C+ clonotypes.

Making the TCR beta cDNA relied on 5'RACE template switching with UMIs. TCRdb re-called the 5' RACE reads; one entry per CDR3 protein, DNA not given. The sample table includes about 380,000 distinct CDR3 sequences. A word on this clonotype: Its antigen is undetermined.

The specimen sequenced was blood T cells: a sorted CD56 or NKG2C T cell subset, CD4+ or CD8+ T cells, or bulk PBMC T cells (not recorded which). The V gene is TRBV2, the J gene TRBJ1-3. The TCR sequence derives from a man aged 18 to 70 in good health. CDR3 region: CASTRYQVSGNTIYF.